The source of this T cell receptor delta chain is a study of delta chains in infants with herpesvirus infections. General study points: Limitations included few samples and no matched controls for race or environment. The public Vdelta1 clonotype appeared in about 20% of the 18 CMV-infected infants. The public clonotype appeared only at the first post-infection time point and was absent in uninfected infants.

This CDR3 spans 16 amino acids. Germline CDR1 and CDR2: TSWWSYY and QGS. Comments on this clone: As yet, its antigen is unknown. This probably arose from a read error, given a far larger clone one base away. Additional DNA sequences in this sample encode the identical CDR3.

Reverse transcription of PBMC RNA used primers specific for the gamma and delta chains. TCRdb re-analyzed the RT-PCR reads via CATT. The sample shows 550 to 800 delta-chain clones, approximately 50% of them seen only once. The rearrangement links TRDV1 to TRDJ1; TRDD3 aligns across 7 bases. The TCR comes from a human donor who was a Ugandan infant, either HIV-exposed or HIV-unexposed (not recorded which). The sample consisted of peripheral blood, taken at time point 4 of longitudinal follow-up. CDR3 nucleotide sequence: TGTGCCCTTGGGGAACTTTTCATGGGATACCCCGATAAACTCATCTTT. Translated: CALGELFMGYPDKLIF.